This T cell receptor beta chain came from a study of graft-versus-host responses after intestinal transplantation. Points from the study as a whole: Declines in HvG clones occurring early post-transplant were associated with peak circulating GvH clone levels.

Concerning this clone itself: Its specificity is not known. One end of the junction fails to match germline, which may point to a read error.

The CDR3 is made up of 14 amino acids. CDR1 is SSHAT, CDR2 FNYEAQ, per germline (reference sequence). Profiling relied on immunoSEQ multiplex PCR, and the TCRdb table lists in-frame clones only, not all of them. The profile shows 110,000 to 150,000 clones, 92% of them singletons. This TCR was recovered from a human donor who received an intestinal transplant. This chain uses TRBV7-7 with TRBJ2-2, with a tentative D call TRBD1 (5 bases). This specimen consisted of unstimulated CD4+ T cells sorted from spleen or lymph node cells, obtained before intestinal transplant. The CDR3 coding sequence is TGTGCTAGCAGCTTGACGACAGAGCACGGGGAGCTGTTTTTT. Translated, it gives CASSLTTEHGELFF.